These T cell receptor beta chains were read from a single sample in a study of identifying expanded T cells in peripheral blood. Sequencing was performed with immunoSEQ multiplex PCR; in TCRdb, only in-frame clones are kept and a portion is missing. The sample has fewer than 110,000 clones, about 83% seen once; the top ten hold about 17%. Input material: blood. These receptors were taken from a person between 18 and 70 years old in good health. Both conserved end residues are part of each CDR3. A D gene is named only where the DNA matches it firmly. Clone size is stated in some rows and not others, as once, few, many or a class when expanded.

CDR3 DNA	CDR3 protein	D gene	clone size	V gene	J gene
TGCGCCAGCAGCCAAGATCGGAACAGGGGGGGCAACACCATATATTTT	CASSQDRNRGGNTIYF	TRBD1	once	TRBV4-3	TRBJ1-3
TGTGCCTGGAGTGTACGGGCGCAGGCATATAGCAATCAGCCCCAGCATTTT	CAWSVRAQAYSNQPQHF	.	.	TRBV30	TRBJ1-5
TGCGCCAGCAGCTTAGTCGTGGGCGACCAAGAGACCCAGTACTTC	CASSLVVGDQETQYF	.	.	TRBV5-1	TRBJ2-5
TGTGCCAGCAGTTTATTCAGGGGGTGGGAGCAGTACTTC	CASSLFRGWEQYF	TRBD1	once	TRBV27	TRBJ2-7
TGCACCCTATCTGGGGCCAACGTCCTGACTTTC	CTLSGANVLTF	.	.	TRBV20-1	TRBJ2-6
TGTGCCAGCTCACCACAGGATGGGCAGATAACCTACGAGCAGTACTTC	CASSPQDGQITYEQYF	.	.	TRBV18	TRBJ2-7
TGCGCCAGCAGCCAAGAGAGTGGGTGGGAGCGGGGGTACACAGATACGCAGTATTTT	CASSQESGWERGYTDTQYF	TRBD2	.	TRBV4-3	TRBJ2-3
TGTGCCAGCAGCGCCTTAGGTCAGGGGGAGCTGTTTTTT	CASSALGQGELFF	.	.	TRBV7-9	TRBJ2-2
TGTGCCAGTACCACTAGCGGGAGGAAGGAGACCCAGTACTTC	CASTTSGRKETQYF	TRBD2	.	TRBV19	TRBJ2-5
TGTGCCAGCAGTCCCCCGGGACAGCTCCTTTCCTACGAGCAGTACTTC	CASSPPGQLLSYEQYF	TRBD1	.	TRBV28	TRBJ2-7
TGCAGCGTAGGACAGGCCTACGAGCAGTACTTC	CSVGQAYEQYF	TRBD1	.	TRBV29-1	TRBJ2-7
TGTGCCAGTAGTGTAGGGGGTTTGAACGAGCAGTACTTC	CASSVGGLNEQYF	.	.	TRBV19	TRBJ2-7